A single sample is the source of the 16 T cell receptor beta chains below, sequenced in a study of CD8+CD57+ T cells in acquired aplastic anemia (dated by TCRdb to 2016 to 2019). The sequencer was an Illumina HiSeq 2000. Profiling of TCR beta VDJ combinations and CDR3 sequences used genomic DNA as the template. Through fastp at Q25 and MiXCR, TCRdb rebuilt clones from the public reads, retaining in-frame beta chains. Rows with one shared CDR3 protein collapse into an entry with the most common genes and DNA. Here the sample has 170,000 or so distinct CDR3 sequences; about three fifths occur a single time. The ten largest account for roughly 42% of the sample. Patients chosen for sequencing had shown expansion of CD8+CD57+ cells by flow cytometry. Material for sequencing was sorted CD4+, CD8+, or CD8+CD57+ T cells (not recorded which) from PBMCs. These receptors all come from a human donor with aplastic anemia.

V is TRBV27 and J is TRBJ2-3; no reliable D call. From germline, CDR1 is MNHEY and CDR2 SMNVEV (reference sequence). This CDR3 spans 15 amino acids. Trimming cost V 5 bases and J 0 bases, with 12 bases left between them. The CDR3 sequence is CASSTYSASTDTQYF. The DNA of the CDR3 is TGTGCCAGCAGTACGTACAGTGCTAGCACAGATACGCAGTATTTT.

The CDR3 DNA reads TGCAGTGCCAGTTTGAGGGGAGGACGTACCTACGAGCAGTACTTC. Protein sequence: CSASLRGGRTYEQYF. The J gene is TRBJ2-7, the V gene TRBV20-1; maybe TRBD2 (6 bases). V lost 6 bases and J 2 bases, leaving 20 bases between the germline ends. This CDR3 is built from 15 residues. Germline V gene data show CDR1 as DFQATT and CDR2 as SNEGSKA (reference sequence).

This clonotype was counted ten times or more. The V call is TRBV30, the J call TRBJ1-1; no clear D. CDR3 length equals 13 residues. Germline lookup yields CDR1 GTSNPN and CDR2 SVGIG (reference sequence). Trimming removed 3 bases at V and 2 bases at J, with 10 bases between. DNA for the CDR3: TGTGCCTGGAGGACGGGCCCTAACACTGAAGCTTTCTTT. Translation: CAWRTGPNTEAFF.

This sequence joins TRBV7-9 and TRBJ1-5; D not certain. V was clipped by 9 bases and J by 6 bases, with 12 bases between them. CDR1 is SEHNR and CDR2 is FQNEAQ in the germline V gene (reference sequence). This CDR3 is built from 12 residues. CDR3 amino acids: CASSMLGQPQHF. In DNA form, the CDR3 reads TGTGCCAGTAGTATGTTAGGTCAGCCCCAGCATTTT.

This clonotype was found many times. The chain uses TRBV5-8 and TRBJ2-1; maybe TRBD1 (7 bases). CDR3 size: 15 residues. The germline CDR1 and CDR2 sequences are SGHTS and YDEGEE. The V and J ends lost 6 bases and 2 bases respectively, with 15 bases between them. The CDR3 sequence is CASIRQGGPYNEQFF. CDR3 in DNA: TGTGCCAGCATCCGGCAGGGGGGCCCCTACAATGAGCAGTTCTTC.

This sequence joins TRBV7-3 and TRBJ2-2, with D unresolved. Between the trimmed V and J ends, which lost 1 base and 6 bases, there was a span of 9 bases. CDR3 length equals 14 residues. Germline CDR1 reads SGHTA; CDR2 reads FQGTGA. This CDR3 reads CASSLNARSGELFF. The CDR3 DNA sequence: TGTGCCAGCAGCTTAAACGCTAGGTCCGGGGAGCTGTTTTTT.

The J gene is TRBJ1-2, the V gene TRBV2, with D uncertain. Trimming removed 6 bases from V and 2 bases from J, with 13 bases in between. CDR3 length: 14 residues. Germline V gene data show CDR1 as SNHLY and CDR2 as FYNNEI. The CDR3 nucleotides read TGTGCCAGCAGACAAGGGTTGCTCAACTATGGCTACACCTTC. Amino acid sequence: CASRQGLLNYGYTF.

The chain uses TRBV24-1 and TRBJ2-5; TRBD2 matches at 8 bases. Germline values: CDR1 KGHDR, CDR2 SFDVKD. The V gene end was trimmed by 5 bases and the J gene end by 5 bases; junction bases not matched to a gene: 9. The length of the CDR3 is 15 residues. The CDR3 nucleotides are TGTGCCACCAGTGGTCAAGCGGGAGATCGGGAGACCCAGTACTTC. Its protein is CATSGQAGDRETQYF.

The chain joins TRBV24-1 to TRBJ2-5; D perhaps matches TRBD2 (6 bases). V was shortened by 0 bases and J by 2 bases, with 12 bases between the two germline ends. The CDR3 contains 16 residues. Germline V gives CDR1 KGHDR, CDR2 SFDVKD. This CDR3 reads CATSDLVFGGQETQYF. CDR3 bases: TGTGCCACCAGTGATTTGGTTTTTGGGGGGCAAGAGACCCAGTACTTC.

This chain uses TRBV20-1 with TRBJ2-1; 9 nucleotides line up with TRBD1. Germline V gene data show CDR1 as DFQATT and CDR2 as SNEGSKA (reference sequence). The CDR3 has 15 amino acids. The J segment lost 4 bases and the V segment lost 4 bases, leaving 8 bases of the junction unmatched. The CDR3 protein is CSAKRDRDNYNEQFF. The CDR3 nucleotides read TGCAGTGCTAAGAGGGACAGGGATAATTACAATGAGCAGTTCTTC.

The chain carries TRBV5-1 and TRBJ1-6; D unresolved. The CDR3 is made up of 15 amino acids. The germline V and J ends were trimmed by 1 base and 0 bases, with 5 bases remaining between them. Germline-derived CDR1 and CDR2 are SGHRS and YFSETQ. The CDR3: CASSLTPSYNSPLHF. CDR3 DNA: TGCGCCAGCAGCTTGACTCCCTCCTATAATTCACCCCTCCACTTT.

This rearrangement joins TRBV9 to TRBJ2-3, with 9 bases lining up with TRBD1. V shed 3 bases, J shed 4 bases, and the junction held 3 bases outside the gene matches. This CDR3 has 14 residues. From germline, CDR1 is SGDLS and CDR2 YYNGEE. The chain's CDR3 is CASSGTGVPDTQYF. CDR3 in DNA: TGTGCCAGCAGCGGGACAGGGGTGCCAGATACGCAGTATTTT.

This clonotype was detected many times. The chain carries TRBV7-9 and TRBJ1-2; 9 nucleotides match TRBD1. Germline values: CDR1 SEHNR, CDR2 FQNEAQ (reference sequence). The V gene end was trimmed by 1 base and the J gene end by 0 bases; junction bases not matched to a gene: 3. This CDR3 has 16 amino acids. The CDR3 bases are TGTGCCAGCAGCTTAGGGAGACAGGGGGCTAACTATGGCTACACCTTC. Its protein is CASSLGRQGANYGYTF. The full variable domain, its missing parts supplied by reference TRBV7-9 and TRBJ1-2, is DTGVSQNPRHKITKRGQNVTFRCDPISEHNRLYWYRQTLGQGPEFLTYFQNEAQLEKSRLLSDRFSAERPKGSFSTLEIQRTEQGDSAMYLCASSLGRQGANYGYTFGSGTRLTVV.

In this sample, this clonotype turned up many times. V usage is TRBV5-8 and J usage is TRBJ1-4, with 7 bases that match TRBD1. CDR1 is SGHTS, CDR2 YDEGEE, per germline. The CDR3 is 16 amino acids. The V and J ends lost 1 base and 7 bases, in that order; junction bases with no gene match: 10. The CDR3 DNA reads TGTGCCAGCAGCTTGCAGGGGGGGTCGCTGGGTGAAAAACTGTTTTTT. It encodes CASSLQGGSLGEKLFF.

The chain employs TRBV10-3 and TRBJ2-7, with 10 bases lining up with TRBD2. The closer fit of TRBJ2-1 to the DNA end suggests the J call may be wrong. Germline CDR1 and CDR2: ENHRY and SYGVKD. CDR3 size: 13 residues. The CDR3 DNA reads TGTGCCATCAAAGGAACTAGCGGGGACGAGCAGTTCTTC. Residues: CAIKGTSGDEQFF.

Ten or more counts support this clonotype. The chain recombines TRBV5-8 with TRBJ1-1; possibly TRBD1 for D (5 bases). The germline V gene has CDR1 SGHTS and CDR2 YDEGEE. The CDR3 spans 13 residues. V lost 0 bases to trimming and J lost 6 bases, with 9 bases between them. CDR3 sequence: CASSLAIGAEAFF. The DNA of the CDR3 is TGTGCCAGCAGCTTGGCCATAGGGGCTGAAGCTTTCTTT.